This T cell receptor (beta chain) was captured in a study of T cells in Graves' hyperthyroidism and ophthalmopathy. Notes on the study in general: Ophthalmopathy was separated from stable hyperthyroidism by a 13 V-J model.

This clonotype was detected only a few times. Its antigen remains unidentified. Amplification of TCR beta CDR3 regions used RNA as the template. HTBI primers were the set used in a first-round RT-PCR of the TCR CDR3. TCRdb redid the calling of the multiplex PCR reads with MiXCR, one entry per CDR3 protein. The table has about 480,000 distinct CDR3 sequences, about an eighth seen once; the top ten hold 15% to 20%. Patients aged 18 to 65 had newly diagnosed hyperthyroidism lasting under 2 months. This receptor was identified in a woman aged 18-29 years with Graves' hyperthyroidism. Sample: blood.

The CDR3 DNA reads TGTGCCAGCAGTTTCAGCGACAGGGACAATGAGCAGTTCTTC. This encodes CASSFSDRDNEQFF. The chain combines TRBV27 with TRBJ2-1; 7 bases align to TRBD1. V shed 3 bases, J shed 5 bases, and the junction held 4 bases outside the gene matches. Germline-derived CDR1 and CDR2 are MNHEY and SMNVEV (reference sequence). The CDR3 loop spans 14 amino acids.